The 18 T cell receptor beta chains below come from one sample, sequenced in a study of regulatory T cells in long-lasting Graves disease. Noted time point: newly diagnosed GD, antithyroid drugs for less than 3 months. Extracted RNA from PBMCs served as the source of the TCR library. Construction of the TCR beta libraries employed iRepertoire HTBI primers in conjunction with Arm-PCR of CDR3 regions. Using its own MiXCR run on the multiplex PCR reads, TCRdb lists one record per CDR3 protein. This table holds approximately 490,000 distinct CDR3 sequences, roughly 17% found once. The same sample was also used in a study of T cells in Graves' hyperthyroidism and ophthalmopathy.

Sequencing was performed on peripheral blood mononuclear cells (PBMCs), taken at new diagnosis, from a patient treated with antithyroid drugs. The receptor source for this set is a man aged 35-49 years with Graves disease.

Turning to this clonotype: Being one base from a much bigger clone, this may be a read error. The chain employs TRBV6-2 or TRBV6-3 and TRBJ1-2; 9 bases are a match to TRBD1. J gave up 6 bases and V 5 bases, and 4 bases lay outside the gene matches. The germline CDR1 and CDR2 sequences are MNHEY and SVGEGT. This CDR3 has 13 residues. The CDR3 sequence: CASSPGTGNGYTF. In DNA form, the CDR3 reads TGTGCCAGCAGTCCCGGGACAGGGAATGGCTACACCTTC.

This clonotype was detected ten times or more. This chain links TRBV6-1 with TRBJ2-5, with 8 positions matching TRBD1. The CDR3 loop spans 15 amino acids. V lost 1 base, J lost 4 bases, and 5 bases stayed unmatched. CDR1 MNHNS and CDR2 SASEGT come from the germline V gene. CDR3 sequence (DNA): TGTGCCAGCAGTGAAGTCAGGACAGGGACAGAGACCCAGTACTTC. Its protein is CASSEVRTGTETQYF.

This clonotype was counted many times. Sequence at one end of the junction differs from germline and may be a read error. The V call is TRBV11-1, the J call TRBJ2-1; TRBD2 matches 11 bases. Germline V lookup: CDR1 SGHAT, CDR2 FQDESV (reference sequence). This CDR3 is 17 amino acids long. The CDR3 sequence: CASSSMGTSGFANEQSF. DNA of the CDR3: TGTGCCAGCAGCTCGATGGGGACTAGCGGATTTGCTAATGAGCAGTCCTTC. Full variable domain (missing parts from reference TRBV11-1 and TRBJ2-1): EAEVAQSPRYKITEKSQAVAFWCDPISGHATLYWYRQILGQGPELLVQFQDESVVDDSQLPKDRFSAERLKGVDSTLKIQPAELGDSAMYLCASSSMGTSGFANEQSFGPGTRLTVL.

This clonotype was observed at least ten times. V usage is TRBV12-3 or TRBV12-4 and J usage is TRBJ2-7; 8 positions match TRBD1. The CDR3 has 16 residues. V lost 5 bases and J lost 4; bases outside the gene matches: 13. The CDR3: CASSLQGAFGAYEQYF. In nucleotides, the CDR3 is TGTGCCAGCAGTCTGCAGGGGGCTTTTGGGGCGTACGAGCAGTACTTC.

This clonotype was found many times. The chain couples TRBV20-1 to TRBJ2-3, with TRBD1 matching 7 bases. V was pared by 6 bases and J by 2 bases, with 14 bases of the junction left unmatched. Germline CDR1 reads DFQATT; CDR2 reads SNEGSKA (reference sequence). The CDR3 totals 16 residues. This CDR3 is CSATPTGASFTDTQYF. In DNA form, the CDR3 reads TGCAGTGCCACCCCCACAGGGGCCTCCTTCACAGATACGCAGTATTTT.

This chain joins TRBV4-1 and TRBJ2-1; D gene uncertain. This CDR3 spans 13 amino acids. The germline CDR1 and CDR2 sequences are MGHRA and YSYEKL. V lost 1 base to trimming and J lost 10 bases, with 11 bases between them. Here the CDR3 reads CASSQANSWEQFF. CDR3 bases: TGCGCCAGCAGCCAAGCGAACAGCTGGGAGCAGTTCTTC.

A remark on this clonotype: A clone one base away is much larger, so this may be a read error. CDR3 DNA sequence: TGTGCCAGCAGCTTAACTCGGACAGCAAATGAGCAGTACTTC. This translates into CASSLTRTANEQYF. This sequence joins TRBV7-9 and TRBJ2-7; D possibly corresponds to TRBD1 (6 bases). The CDR3 is 14 residues long. V lost 2 bases, J lost 7 bases, and 15 bases lay in between. CDR1 SEHNR and CDR2 FQNEAQ come from the germline V gene (reference sequence).

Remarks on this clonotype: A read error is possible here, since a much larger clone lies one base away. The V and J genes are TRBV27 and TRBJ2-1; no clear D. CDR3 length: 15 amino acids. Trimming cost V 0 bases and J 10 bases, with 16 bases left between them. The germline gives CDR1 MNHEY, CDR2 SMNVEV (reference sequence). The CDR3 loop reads CASSLSTVLNSEQFF. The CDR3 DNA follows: TGTGCCAGCAGTTTATCCACAGTGCTCAATTCCGAGCAGTTCTTC.

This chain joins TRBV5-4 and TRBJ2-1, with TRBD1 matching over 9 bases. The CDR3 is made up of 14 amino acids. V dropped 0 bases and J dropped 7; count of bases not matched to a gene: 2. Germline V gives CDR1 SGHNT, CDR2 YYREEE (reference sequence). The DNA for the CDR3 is TGTGCCAGCAGCTTGGGGACAGGGGTGAATGAGCAGTTCTTC. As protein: CASSLGTGVNEQFF.

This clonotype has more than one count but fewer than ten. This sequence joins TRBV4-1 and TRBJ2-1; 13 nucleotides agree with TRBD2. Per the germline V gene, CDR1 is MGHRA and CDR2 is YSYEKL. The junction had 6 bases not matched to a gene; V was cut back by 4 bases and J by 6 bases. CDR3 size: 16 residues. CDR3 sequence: CASSRTLAGGLNEQFF. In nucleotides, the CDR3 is TGCGCCAGCAGCCGAACACTAGCGGGGGGGCTCAATGAGCAGTTCTTC.

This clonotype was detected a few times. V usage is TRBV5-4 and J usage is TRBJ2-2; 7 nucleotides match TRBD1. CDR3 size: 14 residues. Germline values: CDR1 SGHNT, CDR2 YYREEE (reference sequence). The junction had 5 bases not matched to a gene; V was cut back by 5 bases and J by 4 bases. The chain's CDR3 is CASSDRESTGELFF. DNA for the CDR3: TGTGCCAGCAGTGACAGGGAGTCCACCGGGGAGCTGTTTTTT.

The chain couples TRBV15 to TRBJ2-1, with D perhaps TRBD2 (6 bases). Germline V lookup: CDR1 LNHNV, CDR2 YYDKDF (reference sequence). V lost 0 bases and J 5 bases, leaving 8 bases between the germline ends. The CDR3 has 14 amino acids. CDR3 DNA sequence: TGTGCCACCAGCAGAGATGTAGCGGACAATGAGCAGTTCTTC. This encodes CATSRDVADNEQFF.

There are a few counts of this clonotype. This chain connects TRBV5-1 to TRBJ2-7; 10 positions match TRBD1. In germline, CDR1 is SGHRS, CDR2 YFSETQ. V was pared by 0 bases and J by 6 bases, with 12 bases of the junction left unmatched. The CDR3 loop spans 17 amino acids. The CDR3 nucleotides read TGCGCCAGCAGCTTGGGGCCCACAGGACAGGGGGGCTCCGAGCAGTACTTC. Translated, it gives CASSLGPTGQGGSEQYF.

The CDR3 loop reads CASSPPPPLAGKGYEQYF. The CDR3 DNA is TGTGCCAGCAGCCCCCCCCCCCCCCTAGCGGGAAAGGGCTACGAGCAGTACTTC. The chain uses TRBV13 and TRBJ2-7; TRBD2 aligns across 9 bases. V was pared by 5 bases and J by 3 bases, with 17 bases of the junction left unmatched. Per the germline V gene, CDR1 is PRHDT and CDR2 is FYEKMQ (reference sequence). This CDR3 has 18 amino acids. The variable domain in full, completed from reference TRBV13 and TRBJ2-7, reads AAGVIQSPRHLIKEKRETATLKCYPIPRHDTVYWYQQGPGQDPQFLISFYEKMQSDKGSIPDRFSAQQFSDYHSELNMSSLELGDSALYFCASSPPPPLAGKGYEQYFGPGTRLTVT.

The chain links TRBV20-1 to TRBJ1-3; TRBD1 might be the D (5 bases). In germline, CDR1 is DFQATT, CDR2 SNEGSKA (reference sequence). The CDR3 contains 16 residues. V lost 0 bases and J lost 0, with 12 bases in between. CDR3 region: CSARDQGSHSGNTIYF. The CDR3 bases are TGCAGTGCTAGAGATCAGGGATCTCACTCTGGAAACACCATATATTTT.

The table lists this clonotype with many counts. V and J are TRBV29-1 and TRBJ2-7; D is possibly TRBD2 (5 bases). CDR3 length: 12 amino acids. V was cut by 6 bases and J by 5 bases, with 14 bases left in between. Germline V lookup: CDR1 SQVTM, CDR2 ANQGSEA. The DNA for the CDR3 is TGCAGCGTCCGGGCGGGTTTGGACGAGCAGTACTTC. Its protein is CSVRAGLDEQYF.

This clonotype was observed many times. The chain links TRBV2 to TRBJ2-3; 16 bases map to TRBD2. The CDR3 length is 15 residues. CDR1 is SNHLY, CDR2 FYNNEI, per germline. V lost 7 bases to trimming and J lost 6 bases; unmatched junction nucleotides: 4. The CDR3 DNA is TGTGCCAGCAAACCGGGACTAGCGGGAGGGGATACGCAGTATTTT. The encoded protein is CASKPGLAGGDTQYF. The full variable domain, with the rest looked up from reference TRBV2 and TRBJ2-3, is EPEVTQTPSHQVTQMGQEVILRCVPISNHLYFYWYRQILGQKVEFLVSFYNNEISEKSEIFDDQFSVERPDGSNFTLKIRSTKLEDSAMYFCASKPGLAGGDTQYFGPGTRLTVL.

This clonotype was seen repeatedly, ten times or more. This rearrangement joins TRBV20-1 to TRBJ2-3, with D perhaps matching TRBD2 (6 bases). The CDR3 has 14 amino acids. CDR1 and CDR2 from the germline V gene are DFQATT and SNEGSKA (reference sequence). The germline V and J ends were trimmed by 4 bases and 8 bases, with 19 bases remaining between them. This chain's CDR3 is CSAIPGAGGVTQYF. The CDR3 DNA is TGCAGTGCTATTCCAGGAGCCGGGGGTGTTACGCAGTATTTT.